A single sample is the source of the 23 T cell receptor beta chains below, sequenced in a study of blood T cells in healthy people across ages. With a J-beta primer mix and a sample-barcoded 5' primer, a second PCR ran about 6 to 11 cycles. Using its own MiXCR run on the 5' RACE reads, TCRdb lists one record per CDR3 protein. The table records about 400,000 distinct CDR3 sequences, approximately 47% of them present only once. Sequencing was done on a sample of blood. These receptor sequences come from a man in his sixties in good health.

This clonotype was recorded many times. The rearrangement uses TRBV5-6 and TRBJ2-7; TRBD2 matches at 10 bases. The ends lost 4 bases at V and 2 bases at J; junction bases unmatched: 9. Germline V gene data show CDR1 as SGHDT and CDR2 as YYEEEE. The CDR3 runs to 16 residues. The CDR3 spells CASSTTSGALTYEQYF. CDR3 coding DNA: TGTGCCAGCAGCACAACTAGCGGGGCCCTGACCTACGAGCAGTACTTC.

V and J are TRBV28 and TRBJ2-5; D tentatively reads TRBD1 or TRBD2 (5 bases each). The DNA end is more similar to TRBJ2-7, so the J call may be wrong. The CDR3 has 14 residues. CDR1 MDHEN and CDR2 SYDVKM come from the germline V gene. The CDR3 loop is CASSFTGPRYEQYF. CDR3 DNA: TGTGCCAGCAGTTTTACGGGACCCAGATACGAGCAGTACTTC.

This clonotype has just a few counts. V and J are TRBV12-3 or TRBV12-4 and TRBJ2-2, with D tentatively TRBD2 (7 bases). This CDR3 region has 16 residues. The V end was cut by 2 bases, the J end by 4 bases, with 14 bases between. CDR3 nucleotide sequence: TGTGCCAGCAGTTTACGAGGGGGGGGGATCACCGGGGAGCTGTTTTTT. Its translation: CASSLRGGGITGELFF.

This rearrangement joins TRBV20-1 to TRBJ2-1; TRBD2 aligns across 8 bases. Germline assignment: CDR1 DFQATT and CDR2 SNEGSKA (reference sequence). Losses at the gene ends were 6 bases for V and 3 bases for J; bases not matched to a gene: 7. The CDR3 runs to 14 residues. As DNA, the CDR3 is TGCAGTGCCTTCACTAGCGGCCTCTACAATGAGCAGTTCTTC. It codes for CSAFTSGLYNEQFF.

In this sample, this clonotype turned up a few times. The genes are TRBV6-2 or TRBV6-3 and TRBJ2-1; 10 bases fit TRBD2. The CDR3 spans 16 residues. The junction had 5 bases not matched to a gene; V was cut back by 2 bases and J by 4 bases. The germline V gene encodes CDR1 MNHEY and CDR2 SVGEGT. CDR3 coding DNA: TGTGCCAGCAGTTACGGGCGGACTAGCGGTTACAATGAGCAGTTCTTC. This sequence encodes CASSYGRTSGYNEQFF.

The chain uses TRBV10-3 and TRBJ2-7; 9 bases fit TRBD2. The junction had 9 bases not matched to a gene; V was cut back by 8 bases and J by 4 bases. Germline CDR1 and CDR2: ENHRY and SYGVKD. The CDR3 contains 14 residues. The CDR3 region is CAIRDTSGPYEQYF. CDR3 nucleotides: TGTGCCATCCGAGATACTAGCGGGCCTTACGAGCAGTACTTC.

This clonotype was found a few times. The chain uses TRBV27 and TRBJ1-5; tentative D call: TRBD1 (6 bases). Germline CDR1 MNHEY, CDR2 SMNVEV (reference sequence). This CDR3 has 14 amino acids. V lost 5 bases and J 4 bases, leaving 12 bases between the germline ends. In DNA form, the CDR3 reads TGTGCCAGCAGTCGGCAAACAGGGAATCAGCCCCAGCATTTT. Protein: CASSRQTGNQPQHF.

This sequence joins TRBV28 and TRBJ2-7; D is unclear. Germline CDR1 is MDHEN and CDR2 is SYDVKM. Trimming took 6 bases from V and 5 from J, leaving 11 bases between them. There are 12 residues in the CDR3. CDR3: CASSEARHEQYF. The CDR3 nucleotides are TGTGCCAGCAGCGAGGCGAGGCACGAGCAGTACTTC. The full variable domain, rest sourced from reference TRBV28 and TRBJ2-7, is DVKVTQSSRYLVKRTGEKVFLECVQDMDHENMFWYRQDPGLGLRLIYFSYDVKMKEKGDIPEGYSVSREKKERFSLILESASTNQTSMYLCASSEARHEQYFGPGTRLTVT.

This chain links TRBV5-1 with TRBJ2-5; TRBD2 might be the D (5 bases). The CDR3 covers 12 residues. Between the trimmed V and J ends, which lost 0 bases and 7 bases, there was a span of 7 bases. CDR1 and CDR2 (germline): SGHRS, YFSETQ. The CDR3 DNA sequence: TGCGCCAGCAGCTTGGTCGCGGGGACCCAGTACTTC. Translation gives CASSLVAGTQYF.

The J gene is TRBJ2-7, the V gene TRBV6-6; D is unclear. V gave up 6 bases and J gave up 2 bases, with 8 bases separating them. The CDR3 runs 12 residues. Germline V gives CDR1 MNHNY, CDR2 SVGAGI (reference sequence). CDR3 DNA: TGTGCCAGCAGCCCCGTAACCTACGAGCAGTACTTC. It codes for CASSPVTYEQYF.

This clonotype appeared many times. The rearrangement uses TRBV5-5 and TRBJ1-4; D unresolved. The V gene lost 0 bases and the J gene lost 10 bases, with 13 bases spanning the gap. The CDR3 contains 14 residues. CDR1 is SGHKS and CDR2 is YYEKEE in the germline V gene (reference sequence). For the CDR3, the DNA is TGTGCCAGCAGCTTGGAACGCCGGAACGGAAAACTGTTTTTT. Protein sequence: CASSLERRNGKLFF.

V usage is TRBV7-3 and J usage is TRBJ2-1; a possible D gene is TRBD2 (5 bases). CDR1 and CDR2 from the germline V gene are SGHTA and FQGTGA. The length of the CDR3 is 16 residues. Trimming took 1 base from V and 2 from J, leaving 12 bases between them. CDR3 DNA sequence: TGTGCCAGCAGCTTAAATGCGGGTAGGCCCTACAATGAGCAGTTCTTC. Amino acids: CASSLNAGRPYNEQFF.

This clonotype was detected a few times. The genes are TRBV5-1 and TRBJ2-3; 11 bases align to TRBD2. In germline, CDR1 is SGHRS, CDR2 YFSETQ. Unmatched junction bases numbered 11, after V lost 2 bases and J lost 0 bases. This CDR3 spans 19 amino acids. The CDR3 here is CASSLGLAGGLRSTDTQYF. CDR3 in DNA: TGCGCCAGCAGCTTAGGGCTAGCGGGGGGTTTACGTAGCACAGATACGCAGTATTTT.

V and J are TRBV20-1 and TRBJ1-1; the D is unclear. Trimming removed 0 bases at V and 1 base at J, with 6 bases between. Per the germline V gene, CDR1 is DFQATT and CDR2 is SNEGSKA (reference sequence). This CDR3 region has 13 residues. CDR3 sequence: CSARETGNTEAFF. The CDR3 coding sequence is TGCAGTGCTAGAGAGACTGGGAACACTGAAGCTTTCTTT.

The CDR3 here is CASTVGGETQYF. The CDR3 DNA reads as TGTGCCAGCACCGTAGGGGGGGAGACCCAGTACTTC. The chain combines TRBV7-2 with TRBJ2-5; D might be TRBD1 or TRBD2, each matching 6 bases. Trimming left V 7 bases short and J 5 bases short, with 11 bases between. Germline V CDR1 and CDR2: SGHTA, FQGNSA. CDR3 length equals 12 residues.

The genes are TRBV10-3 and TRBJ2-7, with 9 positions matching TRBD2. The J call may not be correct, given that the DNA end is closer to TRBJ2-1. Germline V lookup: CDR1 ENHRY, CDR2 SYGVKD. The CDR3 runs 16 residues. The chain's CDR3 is CASQAAGGKPGDEQFF. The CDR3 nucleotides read TGTGCCTCACAGGCAGCGGGAGGAAAACCAGGGGACGAGCAGTTCTTC.

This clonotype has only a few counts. This CDR3 reads CASSLQGSKGETQYF. The CDR3, as DNA: TGCGCCAGCAGCCTACAGGGTTCCAAGGGAGAGACCCAGTACTTC. The chain joins TRBV4-3 to TRBJ2-5; D is perhaps TRBD1 (6 bases). Looked up from germline, CDR1 is LGHNA and CDR2 is YSLEER. The CDR3 is made up of 15 amino acids. Between the trimmed V and J ends, which lost 4 bases and 4 bases, there was a span of 16 bases.

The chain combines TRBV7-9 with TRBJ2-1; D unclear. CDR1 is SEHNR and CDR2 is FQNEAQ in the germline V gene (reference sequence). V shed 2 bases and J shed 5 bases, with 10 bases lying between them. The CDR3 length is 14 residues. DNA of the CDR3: TGTGCCAGCAGCTTAACAGAAATAAACAATGAGCAGTTCTTC. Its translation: CASSLTEINNEQFF.

In nucleotides, the CDR3 is TGTGCCAGCAGCGGAGCCCTAGCGGGGGGGATAGATACGCAGTATTTT. Its protein is CASSGALAGGIDTQYF. The chain is built from TRBV7-8 and TRBJ2-3, with 12 bases identical to TRBD2. The CDR3 is made up of 16 amino acids. The germline CDR1 and CDR2 sequences are SGHVS and FQNEAQ. J lost 5 bases, V lost 5 bases, and 8 bases had no gene match.

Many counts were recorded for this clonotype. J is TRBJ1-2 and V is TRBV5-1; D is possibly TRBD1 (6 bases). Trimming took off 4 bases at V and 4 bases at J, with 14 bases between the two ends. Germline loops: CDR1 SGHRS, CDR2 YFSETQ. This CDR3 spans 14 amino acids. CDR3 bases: TGCGCCAGCAGCGGCGGACAGACGCTCTATGGCTACACCTTC. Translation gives CASSGGQTLYGYTF.

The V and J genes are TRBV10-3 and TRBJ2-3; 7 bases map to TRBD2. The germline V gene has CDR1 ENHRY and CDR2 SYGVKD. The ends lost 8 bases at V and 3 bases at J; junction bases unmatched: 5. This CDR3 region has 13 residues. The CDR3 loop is CAILLAKTDTQYF. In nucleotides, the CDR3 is TGTGCCATCCTACTAGCGAAGACAGATACGCAGTATTTT.

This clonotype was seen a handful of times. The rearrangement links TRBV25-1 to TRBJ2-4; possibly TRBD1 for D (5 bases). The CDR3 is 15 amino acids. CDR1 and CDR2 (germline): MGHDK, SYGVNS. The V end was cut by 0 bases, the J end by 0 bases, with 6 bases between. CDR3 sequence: CASSEYRGAKNIQYF. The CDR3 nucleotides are TGTGCCAGCAGTGAATATAGGGGAGCCAAAAACATTCAGTACTTC.

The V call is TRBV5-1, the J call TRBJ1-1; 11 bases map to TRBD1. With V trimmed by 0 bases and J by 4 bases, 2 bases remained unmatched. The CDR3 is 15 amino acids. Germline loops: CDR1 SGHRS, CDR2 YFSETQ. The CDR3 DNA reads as TGCGCCAGCAGCTTGGAGGGGACAGGGGGCACTGAAGCTTTCTTT. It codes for CASSLEGTGGTEAFF.